This TCR beta chain appears in the sequencing data of a study of cytotoxic CD8 clonotypes in ibrutinib-treated CLL. Germline V gives CDR1 DFQATT, CDR2 SNEGSKA (reference sequence). This CDR3 is 11 amino acids long. Trimming cost V 5 bases and J 1 base, with 5 bases left between them. TCRdb keeps only in-frame clones here, not all; method: immunoSEQ multiplex PCR. Of more than 200,000 clones in the sample, roughly 70% were seen once. The material sequenced was PBMCs, taken after 24 months of ibrutinib treatment. The TCR comes from a human donor with chronic lymphocytic leukemia. The chain employs TRBV20-1 and TRBJ1-1; D ambiguous. The CDR3 is CSAPANTEAFF. Written as DNA, the CDR3 is TGCAGTGCTCCAGCGAACACTGAAGCTTTCTTT.